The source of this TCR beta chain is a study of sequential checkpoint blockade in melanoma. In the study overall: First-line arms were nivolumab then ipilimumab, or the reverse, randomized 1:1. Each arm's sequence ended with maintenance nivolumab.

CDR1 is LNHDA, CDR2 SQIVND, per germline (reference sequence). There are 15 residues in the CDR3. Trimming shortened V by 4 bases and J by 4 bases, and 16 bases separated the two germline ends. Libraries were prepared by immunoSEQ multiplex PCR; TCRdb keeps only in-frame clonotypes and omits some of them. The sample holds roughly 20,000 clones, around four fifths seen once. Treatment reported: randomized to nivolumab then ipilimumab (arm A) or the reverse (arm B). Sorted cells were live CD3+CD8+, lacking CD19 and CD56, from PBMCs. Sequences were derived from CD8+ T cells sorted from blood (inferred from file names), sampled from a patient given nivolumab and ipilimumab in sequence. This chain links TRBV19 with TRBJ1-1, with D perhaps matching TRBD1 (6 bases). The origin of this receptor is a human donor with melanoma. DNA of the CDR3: TGTGCCAGTAGTAGCCTTGACAGAGGGGGCACTGAAGCTTTCTTT. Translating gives CASSSLDRGGTEAFF.